The clone carrying this TCR beta chain has just a few counts. Antigen unknown. This sample is part of a study of read filtering for tumor transcriptome and immune sequencing. Study findings and constraints: Without single-read clonotypes, shared clonotype proportions correlated more between IR-seq and RNA-seq.

CDR3 length equals 14 residues. Germline V lookup: CDR1 DFQATT, CDR2 SNEGSKA (reference sequence). V was pared by 6 bases and J by 5 bases, with 10 bases of the junction left unmatched. The library was built from about 370 ng RNA with molecular barcoded adaptors for alpha/delta and beta/gamma chains. Via MiXCR, TCRdb re-called the reads, giving one row per CDR3 protein. This sample has around 65,000 distinct CDR3 sequences, with roughly a fifth found just once. This TCR came from a donor aged 40 or over with multiple myeloma. V usage is TRBV20-1 and J usage is TRBJ2-1, with 7 bases that match TRBD1. Sequencing input: a population of CD138-negative cells sorted from bone marrow. Written as DNA, the CDR3 is TGCAGTGCCAATTCCGGGACAGATGACAATGAGCAGTTCTTC. This gives the protein CSANSGTDDNEQFF.